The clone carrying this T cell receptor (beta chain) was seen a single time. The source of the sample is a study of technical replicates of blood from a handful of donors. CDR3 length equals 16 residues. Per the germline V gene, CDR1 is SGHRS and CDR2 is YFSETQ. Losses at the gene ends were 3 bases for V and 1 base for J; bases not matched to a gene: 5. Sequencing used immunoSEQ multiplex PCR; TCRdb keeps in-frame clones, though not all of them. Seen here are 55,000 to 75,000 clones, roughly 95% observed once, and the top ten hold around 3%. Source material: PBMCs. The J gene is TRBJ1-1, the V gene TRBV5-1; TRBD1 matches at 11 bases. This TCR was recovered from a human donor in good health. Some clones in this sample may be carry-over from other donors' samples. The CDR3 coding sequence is TGCGCCAGCAGCTCGGGGGACAGGGGGAGGAACACTGAAGCTTTCTTT. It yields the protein CASSSGDRGRNTEAFF. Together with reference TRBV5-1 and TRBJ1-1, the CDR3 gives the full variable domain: KAGVTQTPRYLIKTRGQQVTLSCSPISGHRSVSWYQQTPGQGLQFLFEYFSETQRNKGNFPGRFSGRQFSNSRSEMNVSTLELGDSALYLCASSSGDRGRNTEAFFGQGTRLTVV.